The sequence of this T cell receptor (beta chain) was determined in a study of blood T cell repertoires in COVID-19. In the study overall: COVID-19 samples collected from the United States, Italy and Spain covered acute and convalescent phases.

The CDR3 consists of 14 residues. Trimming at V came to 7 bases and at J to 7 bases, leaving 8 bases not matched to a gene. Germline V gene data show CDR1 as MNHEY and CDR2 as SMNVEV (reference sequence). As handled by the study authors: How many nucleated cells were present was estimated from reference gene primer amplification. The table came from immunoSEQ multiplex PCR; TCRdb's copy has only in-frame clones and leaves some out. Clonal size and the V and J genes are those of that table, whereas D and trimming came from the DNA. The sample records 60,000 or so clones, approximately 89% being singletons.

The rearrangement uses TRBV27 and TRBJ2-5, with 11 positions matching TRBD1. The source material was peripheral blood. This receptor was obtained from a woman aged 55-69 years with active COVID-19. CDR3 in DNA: TGTGCCAGCACCGCGGACAGGGGGCTGGGGACCCAGTACTTC. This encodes CASTADRGLGTQYF.